Listed below are T cell receptor beta chains from one sample, sequenced in a study of cytomegalovirus exposure and HLA in healthy donors. Repertoires were generated with immunoSEQ multiplex PCR, while TCRdb's copy carries only in-frame clones and drops some. The profile shows around 100,000 clones, around 60% of them singletons. Sample: PBMCs. Source of these receptors: a man aged 25 to 40 in good health and CMV-seropositive. The CDR3 runs from the conserved cysteine through the conserved F or W. Each record gives: V gene, J gene, CDR3 protein.

TRBV4-1	TRBJ1-1	CASRRPGERRGGEAFF
TRBV7-2	TRBJ2-3	CASSSGGGYGDTQYF
TRBV7-9	TRBJ1-1	CASSFQGSTEAFF
TRBV19	TRBJ2-1	CASRTGAYNEQFF
TRBV9	TRBJ1-3	CASSIQGALGGNTIYF
TRBV11-2	TRBJ2-3	CASSLRLAGATDTQYF
TRBV5-1	TRBJ1-1	CASRGAAEAFF
TRBV7-9	TRBJ2-6	CSSSLGANVLTF
TRBV7-8	TRBJ2-2	CASRPTGIGGELFF
TRBV9	TRBJ2-3	CASNRGGTDTQYF